This TCR beta chain was recorded in a study of post-analysis software for immune sequencing data. Study as a whole: Relapsing-remitting, secondary progressive and progressive-relapsing forms of multiple sclerosis all featured among disease courses.

Of note for this clonotype: Its antigen remains unidentified.

Included in the TCR beta cDNA libraries were unique molecular identifiers. A population of 1 to 10 million T cells gave rise to approximately 500,000 cDNA molecules. TCRdb reprocessed the PCR reads with MiXCR, giving one entry per CDR3 protein. The data hold roughly 540,000 distinct CDR3 sequences, with approximately 34% observed a single time. Trimming took off 2 bases at V and 3 bases at J, with 10 bases between the two ends. The CDR3 has 14 amino acids. Germline V gene lookup returns CDR1 SGHAT and CDR2 FQDESV (reference sequence). Regarding the study as a whole: Normalized Chao1 diversity in multiple sclerosis patients fell significantly below that of controls. Patients showed TRBV5-6, TRBV5-1 and TRBV20-1 among roughly 5 TRBV segments more frequent than in controls. Strong co-clustering by F measure was evident for samples that had been prepared in the same batch.

The receptor comes from a girl aged 2-17 years with multiple sclerosis. The chain joins TRBV11-1 to TRBJ1-2; TRBD1 might be the D (5 bases). Material for sequencing was blood. The CDR3 region has the DNA TGTGCCAGCAGCTTAACGGACACCGACTATGGCTACACCTTC. Translation gives CASSLTDTDYGYTF. The full variable domain, rest sourced from reference TRBV11-1 and TRBJ1-2, is EAEVAQSPRYKITEKSQAVAFWCDPISGHATLYWYRQILGQGPELLVQFQDESVVDDSQLPKDRFSAERLKGVDSTLKIQPAELGDSAMYLCASSLTDTDYGYTFGSGTRLTVV.